The TCR beta chain under discussion was sequenced for a study of PD-1 blockade in classical Hodgkin lymphoma. Only in-frame clones appear in the TCRdb table, and some are missing; sequencing was by immunoSEQ multiplex PCR. Found here are under 35,000 clones, 85% to 90% of them singletons; the top ten hold approximately 2.4%. Time point described: cycle 4 day 1 (C4D1), after six to seven weeks of nivolumab. Every one of the patients relapsed after autologous stem cell transplantation (brentuximab vedotin exposure was variable). Negative magnetic selection isolated CD4+ T cells from thawed PBMCs. The CDR3 extends over 16 amino acids. V lost 2 bases to trimming and J lost 3 bases; unmatched junction nucleotides: 6. Germline V gene lookup returns CDR1 SGHTA and CDR2 FQGNSA. The study's findings and limits: By C4D1 there was a significant rise in CD4+ TCR diversity but not in CD8+ TCR diversity. Still unresolved is the cause of the repertoire differences, which may be disease activity or prior therapy.

A word on this clone: Its specificity is not known.

This clonotype was sampled from a human donor with classical Hodgkin lymphoma. This sequence joins TRBV7-2 and TRBJ1-5, with 8 bases lining up with TRBD1. Specimen: CD4+ T cells from blood, collected before the fourth cycle of nivolumab. The CDR3 DNA sequence: TGTGCCAGCAGCTTACTGGCAGGGGGCCTCAATCAGCCCCAGCATTTT. Its translation is CASSLLAGGLNQPQHF.